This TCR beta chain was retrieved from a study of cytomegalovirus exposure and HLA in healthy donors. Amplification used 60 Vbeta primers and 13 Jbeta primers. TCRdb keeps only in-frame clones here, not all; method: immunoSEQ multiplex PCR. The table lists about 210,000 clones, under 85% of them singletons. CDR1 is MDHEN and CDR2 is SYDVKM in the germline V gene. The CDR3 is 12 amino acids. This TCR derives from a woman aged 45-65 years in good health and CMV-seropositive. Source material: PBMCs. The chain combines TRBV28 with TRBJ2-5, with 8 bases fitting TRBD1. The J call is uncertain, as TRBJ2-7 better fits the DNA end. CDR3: CASRQGVYEQYF. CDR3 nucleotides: TGTGCCAGCAGACAGGGGGTATACGAGCAGTACTTC.